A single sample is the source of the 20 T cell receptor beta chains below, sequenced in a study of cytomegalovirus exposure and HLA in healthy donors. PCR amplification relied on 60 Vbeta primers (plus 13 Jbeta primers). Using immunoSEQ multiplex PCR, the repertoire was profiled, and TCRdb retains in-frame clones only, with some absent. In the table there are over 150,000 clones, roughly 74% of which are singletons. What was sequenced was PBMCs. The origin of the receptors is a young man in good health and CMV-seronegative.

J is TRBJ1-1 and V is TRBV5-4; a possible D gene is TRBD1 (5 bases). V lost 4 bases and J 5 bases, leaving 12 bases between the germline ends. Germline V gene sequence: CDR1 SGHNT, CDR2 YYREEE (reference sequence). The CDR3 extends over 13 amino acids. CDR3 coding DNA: TGTGCCAGCAGCCCAGGGCGGTGGACTGAAGCTTTCTTT. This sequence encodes CASSPGRWTEAFF. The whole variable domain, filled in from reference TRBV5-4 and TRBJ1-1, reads ETGVTQSPTHLIKTRGQQVTLRCSSQSGHNTVSWYQQALGQGPQFIFQYYREEENGRGNFPPRFSGLQFPNYSSELNVNALELDDSALYLCASSPGRWTEAFFGQGTRLTVV.

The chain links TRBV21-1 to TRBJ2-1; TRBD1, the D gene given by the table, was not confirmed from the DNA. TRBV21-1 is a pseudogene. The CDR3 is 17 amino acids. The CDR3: CASSKARGTGLGNEQFF. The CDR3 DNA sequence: TGTGCCAGCAGCAAAGCGCGAGGAACAGGTTTGGGCAATGAGCAGTTCTTC.

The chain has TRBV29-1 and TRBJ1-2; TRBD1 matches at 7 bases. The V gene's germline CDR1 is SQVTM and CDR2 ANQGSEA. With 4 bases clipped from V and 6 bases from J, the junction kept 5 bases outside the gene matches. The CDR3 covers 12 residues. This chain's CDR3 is CSVGEGGDGYTF. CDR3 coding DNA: TGCAGCGTTGGGGAAGGGGGCGATGGCTACACCTTC. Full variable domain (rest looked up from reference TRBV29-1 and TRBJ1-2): SAVISQKPSRDICQRGTSLTIQCQVDSQVTMMFWYRQQPGQSLTLIATANQGSEATYESGFVIDKFPISRPNLTFSTLTVSNMSPEDSSIYLCSVGEGGDGYTFGSGTRLTVV.

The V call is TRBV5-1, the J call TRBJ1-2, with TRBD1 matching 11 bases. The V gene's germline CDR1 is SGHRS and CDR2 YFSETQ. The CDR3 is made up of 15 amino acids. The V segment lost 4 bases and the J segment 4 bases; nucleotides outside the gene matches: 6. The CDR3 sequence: CASSLGQGAVYGYTF. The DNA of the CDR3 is TGCGCCAGCAGCCTAGGACAGGGGGCAGTCTATGGCTACACCTTC. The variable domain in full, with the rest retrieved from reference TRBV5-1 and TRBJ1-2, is KAGVTQTPRYLIKTRGQQVTLSCSPISGHRSVSWYQQTPGQGLQFLFEYFSETQRNKGNFPGRFSGRQFSNSRSEMNVSTLELGDSALYLCASSLGQGAVYGYTFGSGTRLTVV.

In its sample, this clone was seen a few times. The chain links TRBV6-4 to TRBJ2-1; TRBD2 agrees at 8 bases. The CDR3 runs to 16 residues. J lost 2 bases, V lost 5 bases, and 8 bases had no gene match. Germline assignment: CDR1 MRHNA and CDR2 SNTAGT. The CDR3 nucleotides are TGTGCCAGCAGTCGTTCCAGCGGGGGTCCCTACAATGAGCAGTTCTTC. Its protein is CASSRSSGGPYNEQFF.

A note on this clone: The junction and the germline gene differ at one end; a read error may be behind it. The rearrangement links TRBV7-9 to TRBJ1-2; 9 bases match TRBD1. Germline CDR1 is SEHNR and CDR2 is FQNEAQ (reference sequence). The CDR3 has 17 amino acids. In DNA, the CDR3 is TGTTCCAGCAGCTTTCCGGGACAGGGAGGCCTTGGCTATGGCTACACCTTC. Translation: CSSSFPGQGGLGYGYTF.

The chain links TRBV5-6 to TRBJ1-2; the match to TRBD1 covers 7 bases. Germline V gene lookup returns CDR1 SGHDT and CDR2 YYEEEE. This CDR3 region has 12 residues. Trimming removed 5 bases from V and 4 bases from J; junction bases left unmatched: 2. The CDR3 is CASSSGGYGYTF. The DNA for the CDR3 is TGTGCCAGCAGTTCAGGGGGCTATGGCTACACCTTC.

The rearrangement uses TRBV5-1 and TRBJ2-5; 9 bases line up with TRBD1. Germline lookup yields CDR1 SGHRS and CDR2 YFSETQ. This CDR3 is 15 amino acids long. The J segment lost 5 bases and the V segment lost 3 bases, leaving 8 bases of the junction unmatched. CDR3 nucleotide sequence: TGCGCCAGCAGCTGGACGGACAGGGGAGGGGAGACCCAGTACTTC. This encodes CASSWTDRGGETQYF.

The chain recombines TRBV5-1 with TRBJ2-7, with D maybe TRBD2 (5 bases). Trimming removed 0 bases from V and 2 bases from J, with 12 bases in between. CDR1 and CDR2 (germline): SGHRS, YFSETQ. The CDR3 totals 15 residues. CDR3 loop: CASSLVGGRPYEQYF. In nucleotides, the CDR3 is TGCGCCAGCAGCTTGGTTGGAGGACGACCCTACGAGCAGTACTTC.

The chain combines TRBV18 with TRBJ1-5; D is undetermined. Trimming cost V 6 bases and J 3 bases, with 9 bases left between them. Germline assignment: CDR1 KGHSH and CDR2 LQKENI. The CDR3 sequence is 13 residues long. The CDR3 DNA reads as TGTGCCAGCTCGCCAGACATCAATCAGCCCCAGCATTTT. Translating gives CASSPDINQPQHF.

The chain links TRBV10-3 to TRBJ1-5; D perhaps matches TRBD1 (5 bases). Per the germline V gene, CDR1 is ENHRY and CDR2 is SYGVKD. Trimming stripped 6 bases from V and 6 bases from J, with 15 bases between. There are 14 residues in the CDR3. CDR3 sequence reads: CAISSDKGLQPQHF. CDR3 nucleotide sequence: TGTGCCATCAGCTCGGACAAGGGTCTTCAGCCCCAGCATTTT.

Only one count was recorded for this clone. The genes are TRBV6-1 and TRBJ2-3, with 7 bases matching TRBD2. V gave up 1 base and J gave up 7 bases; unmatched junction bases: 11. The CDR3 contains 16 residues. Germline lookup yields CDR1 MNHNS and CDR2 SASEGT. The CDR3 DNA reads TGTGCCAGCAGTGAAGGGACTAGAGCCCTTGGATATACGCAGTATTTT. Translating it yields CASSEGTRALGYTQYF.

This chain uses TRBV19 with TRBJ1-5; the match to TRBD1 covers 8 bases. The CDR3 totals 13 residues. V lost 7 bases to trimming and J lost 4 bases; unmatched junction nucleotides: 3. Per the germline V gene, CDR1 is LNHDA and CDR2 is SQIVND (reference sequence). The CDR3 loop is CASTGQGNQPQHF. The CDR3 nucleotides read TGTGCCAGTACCGGACAGGGTAATCAGCCCCAGCATTTT.

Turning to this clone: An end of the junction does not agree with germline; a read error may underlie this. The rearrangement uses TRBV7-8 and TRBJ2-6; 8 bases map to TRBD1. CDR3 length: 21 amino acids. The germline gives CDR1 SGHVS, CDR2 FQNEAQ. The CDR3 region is CASSLARAQGAQSSGANGLTF. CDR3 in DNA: TGTGCCAGCAGCTTAGCGAGGGCTCAGGGGGCGCAGAGCTCTGGGGCCAACGGCCTGACTTTC.

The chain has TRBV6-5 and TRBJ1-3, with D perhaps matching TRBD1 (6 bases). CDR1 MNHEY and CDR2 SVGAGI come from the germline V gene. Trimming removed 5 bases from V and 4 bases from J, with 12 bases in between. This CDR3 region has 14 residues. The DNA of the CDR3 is TGTGCCAGCAGTACGGACAGAGAAGGAAACACCATATATTTT. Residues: CASSTDREGNTIYF.

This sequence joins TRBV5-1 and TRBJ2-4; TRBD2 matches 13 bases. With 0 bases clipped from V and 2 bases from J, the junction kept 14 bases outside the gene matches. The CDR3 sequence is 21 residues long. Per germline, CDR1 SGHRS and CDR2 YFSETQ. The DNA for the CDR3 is TGCGCCAGCAGCTTGGCCATACTAGCGGGGGGGCCAGGTCTAACCAAAAACATTCAGTACTTC. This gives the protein CASSLAILAGGPGLTKNIQYF.

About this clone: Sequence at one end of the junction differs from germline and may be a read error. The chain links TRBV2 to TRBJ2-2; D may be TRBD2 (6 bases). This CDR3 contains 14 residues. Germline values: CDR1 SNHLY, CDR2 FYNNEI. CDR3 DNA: TGTGCCAGCAGTGATCGGGGGATGGCCGGGGGGCTGTTTTTT. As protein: CASSDRGMAGGLFF.

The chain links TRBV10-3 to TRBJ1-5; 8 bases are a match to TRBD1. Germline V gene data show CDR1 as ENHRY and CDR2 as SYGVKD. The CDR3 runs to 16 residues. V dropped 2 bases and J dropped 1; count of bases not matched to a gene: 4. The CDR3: CAISETGGLSNQPQHF. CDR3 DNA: TGTGCCATCAGTGAGACAGGGGGATTGAGCAATCAGCCCCAGCATTTT.

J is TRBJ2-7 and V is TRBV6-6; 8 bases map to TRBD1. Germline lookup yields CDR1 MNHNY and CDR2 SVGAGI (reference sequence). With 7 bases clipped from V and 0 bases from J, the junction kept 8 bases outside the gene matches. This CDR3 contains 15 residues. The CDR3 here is CASTPDRGSSYEQYF. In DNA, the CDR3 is TGTGCCAGCACACCCGACAGGGGAAGCTCCTACGAGCAGTACTTC.

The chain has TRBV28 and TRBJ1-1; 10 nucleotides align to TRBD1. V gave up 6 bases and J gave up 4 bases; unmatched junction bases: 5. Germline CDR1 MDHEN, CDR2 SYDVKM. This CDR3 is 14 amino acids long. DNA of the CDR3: TGTGCCAGCAGAGGGACAGGGGTCAGCACTGAAGCTTTCTTT. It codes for CASRGTGVSTEAFF.